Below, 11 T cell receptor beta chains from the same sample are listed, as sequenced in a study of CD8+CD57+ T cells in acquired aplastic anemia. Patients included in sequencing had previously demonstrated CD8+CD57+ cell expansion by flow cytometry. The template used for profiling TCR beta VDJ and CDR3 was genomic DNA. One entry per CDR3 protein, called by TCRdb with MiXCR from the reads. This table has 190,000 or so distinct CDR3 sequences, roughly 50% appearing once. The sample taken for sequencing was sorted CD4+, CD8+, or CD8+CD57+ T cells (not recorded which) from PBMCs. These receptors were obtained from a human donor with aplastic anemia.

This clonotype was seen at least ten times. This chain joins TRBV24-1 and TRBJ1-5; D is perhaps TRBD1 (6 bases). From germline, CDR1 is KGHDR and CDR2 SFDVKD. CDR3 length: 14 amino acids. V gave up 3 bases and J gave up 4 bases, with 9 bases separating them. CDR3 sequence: CATSDRGGNQPQHF. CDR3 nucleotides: TGTGCCACCAGTGATCGAGGGGGGAATCAGCCCCAGCATTTT.

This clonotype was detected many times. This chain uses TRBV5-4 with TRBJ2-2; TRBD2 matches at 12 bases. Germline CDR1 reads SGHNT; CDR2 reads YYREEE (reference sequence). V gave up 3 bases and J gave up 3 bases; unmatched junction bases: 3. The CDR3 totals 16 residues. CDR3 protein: CASSSRLAGDTGELFF. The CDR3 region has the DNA TGTGCCAGCAGCTCCAGACTAGCGGGGGACACCGGGGAGCTGTTTTTT.

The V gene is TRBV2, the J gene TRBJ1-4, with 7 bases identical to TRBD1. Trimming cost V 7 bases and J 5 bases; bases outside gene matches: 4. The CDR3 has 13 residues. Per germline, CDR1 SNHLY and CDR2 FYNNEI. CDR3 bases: TGTGCCAGCACGGGACAGAACAATGAAAAACTGTTTTTT. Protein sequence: CASTGQNNEKLFF. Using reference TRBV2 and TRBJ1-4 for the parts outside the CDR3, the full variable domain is EPEVTQTPSHQVTQMGQEVILRCVPISNHLYFYWYRQILGQKVEFLVSFYNNEISEKSEIFDDQFSVERPDGSNFTLKIRSTKLEDSAMYFCASTGQNNEKLFFGSGTQLSVL.

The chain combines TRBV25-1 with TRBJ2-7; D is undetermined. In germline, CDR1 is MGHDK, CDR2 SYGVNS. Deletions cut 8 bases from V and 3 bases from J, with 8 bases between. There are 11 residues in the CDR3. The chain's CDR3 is CASGRLYEQYF. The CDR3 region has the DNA TGTGCCAGCGGCCGCCTCTACGAGCAGTACTTC.

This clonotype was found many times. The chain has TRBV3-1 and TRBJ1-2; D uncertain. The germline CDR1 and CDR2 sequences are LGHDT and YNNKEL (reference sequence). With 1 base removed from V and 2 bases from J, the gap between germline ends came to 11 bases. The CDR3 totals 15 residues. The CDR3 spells CASSQAPGPNYGYTF. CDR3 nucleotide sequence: TGTGCCAGCAGCCAAGCACCAGGTCCCAACTATGGCTACACCTTC.

The CDR3 DNA reads as TGCAGTGCTAGAGCCGGTGGGACAGGGGGCTACGGCTACACCTTC. This codes for CSARAGGTGGYGYTF. The rearrangement joins TRBV20-1 to TRBJ1-2, with 12 nucleotides matching TRBD1. Germline assignment: CDR1 DFQATT and CDR2 SNEGSKA (reference sequence). The CDR3 covers 15 residues. V gave up 1 base and J gave up 8 bases; unmatched junction bases: 8.

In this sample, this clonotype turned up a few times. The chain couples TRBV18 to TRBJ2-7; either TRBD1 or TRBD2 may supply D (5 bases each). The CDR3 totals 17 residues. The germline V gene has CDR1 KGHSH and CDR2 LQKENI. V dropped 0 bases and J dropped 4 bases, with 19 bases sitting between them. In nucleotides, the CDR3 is TGTGCCAGCTCACCACCGGGGTCTCCGGGACCCCATTACGAGCAGTACTTC. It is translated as CASSPPGSPGPHYEQYF.

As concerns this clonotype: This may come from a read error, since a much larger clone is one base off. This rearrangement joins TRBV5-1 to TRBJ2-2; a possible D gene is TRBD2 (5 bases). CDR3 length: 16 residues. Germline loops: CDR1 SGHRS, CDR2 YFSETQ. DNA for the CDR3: TGCGCCAGCAGCTTGGCATCCGGGCTGAACCCCGGGGAGCTGGTTTTT. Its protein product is CASSLASGLNPGELVF.

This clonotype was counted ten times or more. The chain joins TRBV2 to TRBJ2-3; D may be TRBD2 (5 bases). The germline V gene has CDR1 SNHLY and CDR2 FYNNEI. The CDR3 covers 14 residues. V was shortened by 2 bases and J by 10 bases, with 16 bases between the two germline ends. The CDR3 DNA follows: TGTGCCAGCAGTGAATGGAGTTTAGAGGGTCCGCAGTATTTT. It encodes CASSEWSLEGPQYF.

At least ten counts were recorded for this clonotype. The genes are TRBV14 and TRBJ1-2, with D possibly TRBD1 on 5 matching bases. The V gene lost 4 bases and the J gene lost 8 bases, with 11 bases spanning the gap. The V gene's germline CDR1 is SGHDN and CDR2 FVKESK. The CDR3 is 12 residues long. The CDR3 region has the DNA TGTGCCAGCAGCCCGCAGGGAGGCGGCTACACCTTC. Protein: CASSPQGGGYTF.

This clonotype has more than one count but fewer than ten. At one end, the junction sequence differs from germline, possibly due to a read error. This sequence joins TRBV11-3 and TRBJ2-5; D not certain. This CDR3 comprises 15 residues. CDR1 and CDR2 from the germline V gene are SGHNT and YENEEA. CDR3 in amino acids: CASSPEGKMQEAQYF. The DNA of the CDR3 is TGTGCCAGCAGCCCCGAAGGCAAGATGCAAGAGGCCCAGTACTTC. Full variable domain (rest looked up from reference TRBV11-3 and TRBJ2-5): EAGVVQSPRYKIIEKKQPVAFWCNPISGHNTLYWYLQNLGQGPELLIRYENEEAVDDSQLPKDRFSAERLKGVDSTLKIQPAELGDSAVYLCASSPEGKMQEAQYFGPGTRLLVL.